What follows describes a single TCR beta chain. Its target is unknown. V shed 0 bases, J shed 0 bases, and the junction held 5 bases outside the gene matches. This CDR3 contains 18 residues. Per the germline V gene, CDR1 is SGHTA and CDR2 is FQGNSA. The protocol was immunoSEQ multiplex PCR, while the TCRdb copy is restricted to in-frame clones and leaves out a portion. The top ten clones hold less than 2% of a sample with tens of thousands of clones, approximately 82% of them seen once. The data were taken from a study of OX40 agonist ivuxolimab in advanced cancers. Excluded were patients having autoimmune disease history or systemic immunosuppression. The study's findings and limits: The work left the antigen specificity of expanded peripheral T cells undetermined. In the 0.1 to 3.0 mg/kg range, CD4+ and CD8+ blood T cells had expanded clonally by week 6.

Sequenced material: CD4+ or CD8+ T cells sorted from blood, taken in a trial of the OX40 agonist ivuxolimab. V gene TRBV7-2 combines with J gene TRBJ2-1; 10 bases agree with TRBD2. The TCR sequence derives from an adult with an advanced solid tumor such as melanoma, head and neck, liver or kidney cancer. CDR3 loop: CASSLALERGGSYNEQFF. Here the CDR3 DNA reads TGTGCCAGCAGCTTAGCGCTTGAGCGGGGGGGCTCCTACAATGAGCAGTTCTTC. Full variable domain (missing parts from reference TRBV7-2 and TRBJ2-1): GAGVSQSPSNKVTEKGKDVELRCDPISGHTALYWYRQSLGQGLEFLIYFQGNSAPDKSGLPSDRFSAERTGGSVSTLTIQRTQQEDSAVYLCASSLALERGGSYNEQFFGPGTRLTVL.